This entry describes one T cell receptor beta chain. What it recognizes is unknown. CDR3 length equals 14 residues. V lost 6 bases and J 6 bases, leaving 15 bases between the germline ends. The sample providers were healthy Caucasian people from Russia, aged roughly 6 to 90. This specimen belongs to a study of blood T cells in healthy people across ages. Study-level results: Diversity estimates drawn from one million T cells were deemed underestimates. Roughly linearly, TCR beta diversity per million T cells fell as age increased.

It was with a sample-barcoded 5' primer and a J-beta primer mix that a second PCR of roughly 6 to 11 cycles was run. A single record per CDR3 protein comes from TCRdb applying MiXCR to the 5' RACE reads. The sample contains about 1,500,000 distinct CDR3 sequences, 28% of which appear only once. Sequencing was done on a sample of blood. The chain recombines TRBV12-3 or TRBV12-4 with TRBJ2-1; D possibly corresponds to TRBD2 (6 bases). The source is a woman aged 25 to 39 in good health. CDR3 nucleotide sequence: TGTGCCAGCAGCTTGCGGCGACTAGTCAATGAGCAGTTCTTC. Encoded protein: CASSLRRLVNEQFF.